In this sample, the clone carrying this TCR beta chain is large. As yet, its antigen is unknown. These data originate in a study of circulating CD8 cells and anti-PD-1 response in melanoma. Study-level points and caveats: No tumor material was available, so peptide assays assessed reactivity. Previously treated and treatment-naive patients were pooled together. TIGIT repertoires were least diverse, DNEG repertoires most diverse.

Four subsets defined by PD-1 and/or TIGIT were sorted from live CD3+CD8+TCRalphabeta+ cells. Germline V gene lookup returns CDR1 SGHVS and CDR2 FQNEAQ. V was clipped by 5 bases and J by 6 bases, with 8 bases between them. The CDR3 has 12 residues. The QIAseq Immune Repertoire TCR panel built the libraries from approximately 16 ng of total RNA. Each CDR3 protein is one row after TCRdb ran MiXCR on the reads. The table has 650 to 850 distinct CDR3 sequences, roughly 9.3% seen once. This clonotype was obtained from a human donor with melanoma. Sequenced here: CD8+ T cells from PBMCs, sampled at baseline or after one month of anti-PD-1 therapy (not recorded which). V gene TRBV7-8 combines with J gene TRBJ2-4; D gene unclear. The CDR3 DNA reads as TGTGCCAGCAGCGCAGAGCGAAACATTCAGTACTTC. Encoded protein: CASSAERNIQYF.